This T cell receptor beta chain stems from a study of T cells in Graves' hyperthyroidism and ophthalmopathy. Overall study results and limits: Within blood appeared most thyroid clonotypes that had expanded above 0.001.

Hyperthyroidism of Graves' type that showed no ophthalmopathy progression within 18 months was stable. Researchers barred patients who had uncontrolled infection, other autoimmune disease, pregnancy or lactation. TCR beta CDR3 sequences were amplified from RNA transcripts. During a first-round RT-PCR of the TCR CDR3, the HTBI primer set was used. TCRdb passed the multiplex PCR reads through MiXCR, listing each CDR3 protein once. The repertoire holds roughly 400,000 distinct CDR3 sequences, with about 25% as singletons. This clonotype has a handful of counts. No antigen is known for it. CDR1 is MDHEN, CDR2 SYDVKM, per germline. Trimming shortened V by 4 bases and J by 7 bases, and 20 bases separated the two germline ends. CDR3 length: 16 amino acids.

This TCR was recovered from a man between 50 and 59 years old with Graves' hyperthyroidism. The genes are TRBV28 and TRBJ2-4; D perhaps matches TRBD1 (5 bases). The sequenced material came from blood. The CDR3 DNA follows: TGTGCCAGCAGTTATTCCAGGGCCCCAGGGCAGAACATTCAGTACTTC. It codes for CASSYSRAPGQNIQYF. Together with reference TRBV28 and TRBJ2-4, the CDR3 gives the full variable domain: DVKVTQSSRYLVKRTGEKVFLECVQDMDHENMFWYRQDPGLGLRLIYFSYDVKMKEKGDIPEGYSVSREKKERFSLILESASTNQTSMYLCASSYSRAPGQNIQYFGAGTRLSVL.